This TCR beta chain was retrieved from a study of control samples from healthy donors and cancer patients. The CDR3 loop spans 16 amino acids. The trim removed 3 bases at V and 1 base at J, leaving 7 bases unmatched. Germline CDR1 reads SGHKS; CDR2 reads YYEKEE (reference sequence). This table comes from immunoSEQ multiplex PCR, and its TCRdb copy is limited to in-frame clones, with some not included. The data contain 120,000 to 150,000 clones, less than 95% of them singletons. The rearrangement uses TRBV5-5 and TRBJ2-1, with 7 bases that match TRBD2. The sequenced sample was blood. This TCR derives from a man younger than 35 in good health. The CDR3 protein is CASSWGSAGSYNEQFF. The CDR3 coding sequence is TGTGCCAGCAGCTGGGGGTCAGCGGGGTCCTACAATGAGCAGTTCTTC.